A selection of T cell receptor beta chains follows, all from one sample in a study of T cell repertoires in aging, cancer and after chemotherapy. TCRdb passed the multiplex PCR reads through MiXCR, listing each CDR3 protein once. The sample consists of about 5,000 distinct CDR3 sequences, 23% of them appearing once. The sequencing sample was made of blood. These receptors came from a human donor with a blood cancer. The conserved cysteine and the conserved F or W are not part of the CDR3 here. The D gene is left open where the match is weak.

>TRBV15|.
ATSRDPGNTEAF
>TRBV6-2/TRBV6-3|.
ASSLRFGPQH
>TRBV4-2|.
ASSRTQGGGVYNEQF
>TRBV10-3|.
AISESTEKLF
>TRBV7-9|TRBD1
ASTSEGQTYEQY
>TRBV27|.
ASWPENTGELF
>TRBV6-2/TRBV6-3|.
ASRLQGNTEAF
>TRBV27|TRBD1
ASSRGQGNSYEQY
>TRBV5-5|.
ASSADSNTEAF
>TRBV15|.
ATSRDRNTEAF
>TRBV18|TRBD1
ASSPPGGQNEKLF
>TRBV7-6|TRBD2
ASSLVIPLAGTDTQY
>TRBV6-1|.
ASSEVGAKQF
>TRBV30|.
AWKDRNENLF
>TRBV11-3|.
ASSLVEGAAYEQY
>TRBV5-6|.
ASSLESVHSGNTIY
>TRBV6-5|.
ASSPPGVGTDTQY
>TRBV5-1|.
ASSLQEGGYGYT